This T cell receptor (beta chain) was documented in a study of blood T cell repertoires in COVID-19. From germline, CDR1 is MNHEY and CDR2 SMNVEV (reference sequence). Trimming stripped 5 bases from V and 1 base from J, with 8 bases between. The CDR3 loop spans 13 amino acids. Assay used: immunoSEQ multiplex PCR; TCRdb lists only in-frame clones, some missing. This sample carries about 180,000 clones, approximately 85% of them seen once, and the ten largest clones take around 6.2%. The TCR was taken from a man aged 40-49 years who had recovered from COVID-19. The gene calls are TRBV27 and TRBJ1-1, with D possibly matching TRBD1 (5 bases). The sample comprised PBMCs or T cells enriched from blood (not recorded which). The DNA for the CDR3 is TGTGCCAGCAGTATCACAGGGAACACTGAAGCTTTCTTT. It yields the protein CASSITGNTEAFF.